These 13 T cell receptor beta chains originate from one sample sequenced in a study of blood T cell repertoires in COVID-19. TCRdb's copy holds only in-frame clones and misses some; the assay was immunoSEQ multiplex PCR. The sample lists approximately 65,000 clones; 81% were seen once. Material for sequencing was peripheral blood. The receptors shown here come from a man older than 75 with acute or convalescent COVID-19.

The V and J genes are TRBV19 and TRBJ2-7, with D possibly TRBD2 on 5 matching bases. V was trimmed by 1 base and J by 3 bases, leaving 16 bases between them. The CDR3 spans 16 residues. CDR1 and CDR2 (germline): LNHDA, SQIVND (reference sequence). The CDR3 sequence: CASSIGGPLYGYEQYF. The CDR3 DNA reads as TGTGCCAGTAGTATAGGCGGGCCACTTTACGGCTACGAGCAGTACTTC.

V is TRBV19 and J is TRBJ2-1; possible D gene TRBD2, 6 bases. The V gene lost 3 bases and the J gene lost 9 bases, with 9 bases spanning the gap. Germline loops: CDR1 LNHDA, CDR2 SQIVND (reference sequence). The CDR3 is made up of 12 amino acids. The CDR3 nucleotides are TGTGCCAGTAGTATGGGAGGACTTGAGCAGTTCTTC. As protein: CASSMGGLEQFF.

This chain links TRBV14 with TRBJ2-1; 11 nucleotides align to TRBD2. V lost 0 bases, J lost 6 bases, and 13 bases stayed unmatched. The CDR3 contains 19 residues. Germline values: CDR1 SGHDN, CDR2 FVKESK. This chain's CDR3 is CASSQDLPHSGGDGNEQFF. As DNA, the CDR3 is TGTGCCAGCAGCCAAGACCTCCCACATAGCGGGGGGGACGGCAATGAGCAGTTCTTC. The whole variable domain, filled in from reference TRBV14 and TRBJ2-1, reads EAGVTQFPSHSVIEKGQTVTLRCDPISGHDNLYWYRRVMGKEIKFLLHFVKESKQDESGMPNNRFLAERTGGTYSTLKVQPAELEDSGVYFCASSQDLPHSGGDGNEQFFGPGTRLTVL.

The chain is built from TRBV3-1 (or the pseudogene TRBV3-2) and TRBJ2-7, with D perhaps TRBD1 (6 bases). The V and J ends lost 8 bases and 6 bases respectively, with 14 bases between them. Germline CDR1 reads LGHDT; CDR2 reads YNNKEL (reference sequence). CDR3 length equals 12 residues. CDR3 protein: CASQGHQGEQYF. Written as DNA, the CDR3 is TGTGCCAGCCAGGGACACCAGGGCGAGCAGTACTTC.

This sequence joins TRBV28 and TRBJ2-7; TRBD2 matches at 12 bases. V was clipped by 8 bases and J by 2 bases; unmatched bases: 1. Germline loops: CDR1 MDHEN, CDR2 SYDVKM. The CDR3 contains 13 residues. The CDR3 is CASRLAGAYEQYF. The CDR3, as DNA: TGTGCCAGCCGACTAGCGGGAGCCTACGAGCAGTACTTC.

V is TRBV5-6 and J is TRBJ1-5, with D possibly matching TRBD1 (5 bases). CDR3 length: 15 residues. V lost 0 bases and J 4 bases, leaving 11 bases between the germline ends. Germline V lookup: CDR1 SGHDT, CDR2 YYEEEE. CDR3 DNA: TGTGCCAGCAGCTTGGCTCGGCAGGGTAATCAGCCCCAGCATTTT. As protein: CASSLARQGNQPQHF.

This chain joins TRBV4-3 and TRBJ2-5, with D possibly being TRBD2 (6 bases). CDR3 length: 14 amino acids. Trimming took 3 bases from V and 7 from J, leaving 15 bases between them. The V gene's germline CDR1 is LGHNA and CDR2 YSLEER. CDR3 sequence: CASSHDSSGRTQYF. The CDR3 region has the DNA TGCGCCAGCAGCCATGATAGTAGCGGACGGACCCAGTACTTC.

The rearrangement links TRBV14 to TRBJ2-5; no clear D. CDR1 is SGHDN and CDR2 is FVKESK in the germline V gene. Between the trimmed V and J ends, which lost 4 bases and 5 bases, there was a span of 17 bases. The CDR3 covers 15 residues. The CDR3 spells CASSPQATVRETQYF. The DNA of the CDR3 is TGTGCCAGCAGCCCTCAAGCGACTGTGAGGGAGACCCAGTACTTC.

The rearrangement joins TRBV6-2 or TRBV6-3 to TRBJ1-5; tentatively, D is TRBD1 (5 bases). Trimming took 4 bases from V and 6 from J, leaving 10 bases between them. Germline CDR1 and CDR2: MNHEY and SVGEGT. The length of the CDR3 is 13 residues. CDR3 amino acids: CASSWGGSQPQHF. CDR3 coding DNA: TGTGCCAGCAGTTGGGGGGGGAGTCAGCCCCAGCATTTT.

The chain uses TRBV28 and TRBJ1-1; D ambiguous. V lost 6 bases, J lost 3 bases, and 14 bases lay in between. CDR1 is MDHEN and CDR2 is SYDVKM in the germline V gene. The CDR3 has 14 residues. CDR3 region: CASRTFPLDTEAFF. In nucleotides, the CDR3 is TGTGCCAGCAGAACCTTTCCACTGGACACTGAAGCTTTCTTT.

The chain links TRBV6-4 to TRBJ1-1; no reliable D call. Trimming removed 11 bases at V and 2 bases at J, with 15 bases between. Germline-derived CDR1 and CDR2 are MRHNA and SNTAGT. This CDR3 is 13 amino acids long. The CDR3 coding sequence is TGTGCCCCGAAGGGAGAAATTAACACTGAAGCTTTCTTT. It codes for CAPKGEINTEAFF.

The chain links TRBV7-8 to TRBJ2-5; 7 bases match TRBD2. Trimming at V came to 1 base and at J to 7 bases, leaving 12 bases not matched to a gene. Germline V CDR1 and CDR2: SGHVS, FQNEAQ. The CDR3 totals 16 residues. As DNA, the CDR3 is TGTGCCAGCAGCTTAGTAGCGGGCCTTTTTCCCTCGACCCAGTACTTC. Protein sequence: CASSLVAGLFPSTQYF.

The chain recombines TRBV7-2 with TRBJ2-3, with D perhaps matching TRBD2 (6 bases). The CDR3 covers 16 residues. The V gene lost 3 bases and the J gene lost 0 bases, with 13 bases spanning the gap. Germline V gene sequence: CDR1 SGHTA, CDR2 FQGNSA. The CDR3 coding sequence is TGTGCCAGCAGCTTCCCCCCCAGCGGGAGCACAGATACGCAGTATTTT. Translated, it gives CASSFPPSGSTDTQYF.